The entry that follows covers one T cell receptor (beta chain) sequence. TCRdb reanalysed the 5' RACE reads using MiXCR and keeps one entry per CDR3 protein. The table lists approximately 210,000 distinct CDR3 sequences, 27% of them singletons. Germline V CDR1 and CDR2: SGHRS, YFSETQ. V was pared by 0 bases and J by 4 bases, with 7 bases of the junction left unmatched. This CDR3 region has 16 residues. These data are taken from a study of T-cell memory formation after mild COVID-19. This clonotype originated in an adult woman who had mild COVID-19 (a few samples of this study predate the infection). Cell type and time point are not known. The chain joins TRBV5-1 to TRBJ2-3; TRBD1 matches 8 bases. The sample was PBMCs or a T cell subset sorted from them (not recorded which). The CDR3 region has the DNA TGCGCCAGCAGCTTGGGCCAGGGGGCTGTGGCAGATACGCAGTATTTT. This codes for CASSLGQGAVADTQYF.